This T cell receptor beta chain was identified in a study of T cells in Graves' hyperthyroidism and ophthalmopathy. In the study overall: Upon initial diagnosis and before any treatment, peripheral blood was collected. Study findings and constraints: Through a model of 13 V-J features, ophthalmopathy was separated from stable hyperthyroidism.

TCR beta CDR3 sequences were amplified from RNA transcripts. The HTBI set primed first-round TCR CDR3 RT-PCR. A single record per CDR3 protein comes from TCRdb applying MiXCR to the multiplex PCR reads. Of 300,000 to 450,000 distinct CDR3 sequences listed, approximately 12% are singletons. This clonotype has a handful of counts. Its target is not known. Germline-derived CDR1 and CDR2 are MDHEN and SYDVKM. V was shortened by 6 bases and J by 2 bases, with 14 bases between the two germline ends. This CDR3 has 14 amino acids. This receptor was taken from a man aged 25-45 years with Graves' hyperthyroidism that later progressed to Graves' ophthalmopathy. The sequenced sample was blood. The rearrangement joins TRBV28 to TRBJ2-7; D may match TRBD1 or TRBD2 (6 bases each). CDR3 nucleotides: TGTGCCAGCAGACAGGGACTTGCACCCTACGAGCAGTACTTC. This gives the protein CASRQGLAPYEQYF.